These T cell receptor beta chains were read from a single sample in a study of shared clonotypes between healthy human individuals. Profiled with immunoSEQ multiplex PCR; TCRdb holds only in-frame clones, not every one. The sample shows approximately 500,000 clones, approximately 95% of them seen only once. Sequences were obtained from naive CD4+ T cells sorted from blood. These receptors were obtained from a woman in her twenties or thirties in good health. The CDR3 runs from the conserved cysteine through the conserved F or W. Fields, in order: clone size, D gene, V gene, J gene, CDR3 DNA, CDR3 protein. D genes are given only for firm matches. Clone size is not always given. Where it is, it says once, few, many or a class for expanded clones.

.,TRBD1,TRBV29-1,TRBJ2-7,TGCAGCGTTCGACAGGGGGGATCCTACGAGCAGTACTTC,CSVRQGGSYEQYF
.,.,TRBV5-1,TRBJ2-5,TGCGCCAGCAGCAGTAGCGGCAACCCTCAAGAGACCCAGTACTTC,CASSSSGNPQETQYF
.,TRBD2,TRBV5-1,TRBJ2-3,TGCGCCAGCAGCCCACGCTCTAGCGGGAGGGTGGCAGATACGCAGTATTTT,CASSPRSSGRVADTQYF
.,.,TRBV7-3,TRBJ2-2,TGTGCCAGCAGCTTAAAGGGGAGCAGCGGAAACACCGGGGAGCTGTTTTTT,CASSLKGSSGNTGELFF
.,TRBD1,TRBV5-1,TRBJ2-2,TGCGCCAGCACTTGGACAGGGAACGCCGGGGAGCTGTTTTTT,CASTWTGNAGELFF
.,.,TRBV4-2,TRBJ1-1,TGTGCCAGCAGCTTAGAAGGGGCCGGGACTGAAGCTTTCTTT,CASSLEGAGTEAFF
.,TRBD2,TRBV28,TRBJ2-5,TGTGCCAGCAGTTTAGAGCTAGCGGGAGATGAGACCCAGTACTTC,CASSLELAGDETQYF
.,.,TRBV6-1,TRBJ2-2,TGTGCCAGCAGTCCCCGGTTGGGAGAAAGGGAGCTGTTTTTT,CASSPRLGERELFF
.,TRBD1,TRBV19,TRBJ1-1,TGTGCCAGTAGTCTCGACAGGGGACCGAACACTGAAGCTTTCTTT,CASSLDRGPNTEAFF
once,.,TRBV4-2,TRBJ2-1,TGTGCCAGCAGCCAAGGGCGCCACAGCTCCTACAATGAGCAGTTCTTC,CASSQGRHSSYNEQFF
.,.,TRBV7-3,TRBJ2-3,TGTGCCAGCAGCCTGACAGGAACAGATACGCAGTATTTT,CASSLTGTDTQYF
.,.,TRBV6-5,TRBJ1-1,TGTGCCAGCAGTTACGGAGGACGGTACACTGAAGCTTTCTTT,CASSYGGRYTEAFF
.,TRBD1,TRBV28,TRBJ1-1,TGTGCCAGCAGTACACTCGGGACAGGGGCGATTGAAGCTTTCTTT,CASSTLGTGAIEAFF
.,.,TRBV10-3,TRBJ2-7,TGTGCCATCAGTGAGTCTAGGAGGGAGCAGTACTTC,CAISESRREQYF
.,.,TRBV6-5,TRBJ1-1,TGTGCCAGCAGTTACTCCCGGCAGGGTTTGACTGAAGCTTTCTTT,CASSYSRQGLTEAFF
.,.,TRBV28,TRBJ2-7,TGTGCCAGCAGTCCAATGACAGTTAACGAGCAGTACTTC,CASSPMTVNEQYF
.,.,TRBV2,TRBJ1-5,TGTGCCAGCAGTGCGGGGGAAGAAAGTCAGCCCCAGCATTTT,CASSAGEESQPQHF
.,TRBD1,TRBV19,TRBJ1-1,TGTGCCAGTAGTATCCTCGACAGGGTGAACACTGAAGCTTTCTTT,CASSILDRVNTEAFF
once,.,TRBV7-2,TRBJ2-7,TGTGCCAGCAGCTATCATCAGACCGACCCCAGAGGCTACGAGCAGTACTTC,CASSYHQTDPRGYEQYF
.,TRBD2,TRBV28,TRBJ2-7,TGTGCCAGCAGTTTAGAAGATTTACTAGCGCCTTCCTACGAGCAGTACTTC,CASSLEDLLAPSYEQYF
.,TRBD1,TRBV6-5,TRBJ1-1,TGTGCCAGCAGTCAGTTACAGGGGGCTCACACTGAAGCTTTCTTT,CASSQLQGAHTEAFF
.,.,TRBV25-1,TRBJ2-1,TGTGCCAGCAGTGACCGGGGACACCCCAACAATGAGCAGTTCTTC,CASSDRGHPNNEQFF
.,TRBD1,TRBV28,TRBJ1-3,TGTGCCGTCCAGGGGGACTCTGGAAACACCATATATTTT,CAVQGDSGNTIYF
.,TRBD1,TRBV19,TRBJ2-7,TGTGCCAGTAGCTGGGACAGGGGAAGAGGCGAGCAGTACTTC,CASSWDRGRGEQYF
.,TRBD2,TRBV5-6,TRBJ2-5,TGTGCCAGCAGCTTGTCGGCAGCGGGAGAGGGAGAGACCCAGTACTTC,CASSLSAAGEGETQYF
once,TRBD1,TRBV6-6,TRBJ2-1,TGTGCCAGCAGAAGGGACAGCCCTTACAATGAGCAGTTCTTC,CASRRDSPYNEQFF
.,.,TRBV11-3,TRBJ2-5,TGTGCCAGCAGCTTAGCGGCAGGGGAGGTAGAGACCCAGTACTTC,CASSLAAGEVETQYF
.,TRBD2,TRBV7-2,TRBJ2-1,TGTGCCAGCAGCTTACTTAGCGGGAGACGTCGTGAGCAGTTCTTC,CASSLLSGRRREQFF
once,TRBD1,TRBV28,TRBJ1-5,TGTGCCAGCAGTCGACAGGGAGGTTTTCAGCCCCAGCATTTT,CASSRQGGFQPQHF
.,.,TRBV19,TRBJ1-2,TGTGCCAGTAGTGCACGGGAGCATCGGTATGGCTACACCTTC,CASSAREHRYGYTF
.,.,TRBV28,TRBJ1-2,TGTGCCAGCAGTTTTACAGCGGCCCAAGGGAATGGCTACACCTTC,CASSFTAAQGNGYTF
.,TRBD2,TRBV2,TRBJ2-7,TGTGCCAGCAGAGAGGCCGGGACTAGCTGGCGAAGCTCCTACGAGCAGTACTTC,CASREAGTSWRSSYEQYF